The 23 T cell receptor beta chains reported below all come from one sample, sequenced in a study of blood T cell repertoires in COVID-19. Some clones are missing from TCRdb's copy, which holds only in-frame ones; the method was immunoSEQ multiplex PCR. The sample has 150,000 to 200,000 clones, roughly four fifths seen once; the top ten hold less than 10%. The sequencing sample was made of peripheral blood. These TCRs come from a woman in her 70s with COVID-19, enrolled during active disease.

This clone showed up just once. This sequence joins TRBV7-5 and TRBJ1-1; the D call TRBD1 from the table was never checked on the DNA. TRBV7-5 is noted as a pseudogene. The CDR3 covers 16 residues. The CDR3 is CARSPEGQGQNTEAFF. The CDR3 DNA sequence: TGTGCCAGAAGCCCCGAAGGACAGGGTCAGAACACTGAAGCTTTCTTT.

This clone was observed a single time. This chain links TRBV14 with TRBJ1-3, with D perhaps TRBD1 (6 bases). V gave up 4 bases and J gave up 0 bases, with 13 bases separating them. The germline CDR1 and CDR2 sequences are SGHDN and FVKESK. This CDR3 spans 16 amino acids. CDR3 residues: CASSLEQGPSGNTIYF. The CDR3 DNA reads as TGTGCCAGCAGCCTAGAGCAGGGGCCCTCTGGAAACACCATATATTTT.

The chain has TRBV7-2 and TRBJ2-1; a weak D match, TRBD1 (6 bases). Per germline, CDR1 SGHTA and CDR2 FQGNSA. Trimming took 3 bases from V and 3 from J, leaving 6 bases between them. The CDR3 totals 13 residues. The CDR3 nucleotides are TGTGCCAGCAGCTTGGACAGCTACAATGAGCAGTTCTTC. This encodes CASSLDSYNEQFF.

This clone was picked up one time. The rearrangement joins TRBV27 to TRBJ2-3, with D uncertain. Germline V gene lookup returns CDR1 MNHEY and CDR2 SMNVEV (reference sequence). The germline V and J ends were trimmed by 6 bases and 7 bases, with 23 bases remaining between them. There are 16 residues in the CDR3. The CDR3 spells CASSNYNLLPSNTQYF. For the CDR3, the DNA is TGTGCCAGCAGCAATTACAACCTCCTCCCGTCCAATACGCAGTATTTT.

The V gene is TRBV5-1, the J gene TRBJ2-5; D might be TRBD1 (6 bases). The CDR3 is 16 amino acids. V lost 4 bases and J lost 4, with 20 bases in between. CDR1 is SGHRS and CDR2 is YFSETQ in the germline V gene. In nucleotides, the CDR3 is TGCGCCAGCAGCCACGGGACATCCGACCGTGTAGAGACCCAGTACTTC. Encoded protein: CASSHGTSDRVETQYF.

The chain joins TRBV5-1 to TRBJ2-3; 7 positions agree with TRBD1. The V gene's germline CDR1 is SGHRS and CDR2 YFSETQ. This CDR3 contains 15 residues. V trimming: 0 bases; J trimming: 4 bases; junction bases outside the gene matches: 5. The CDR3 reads CASSLEGGSADTQYF. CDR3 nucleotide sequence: TGCGCCAGCAGCTTGGAAGGGGGCAGCGCAGATACGCAGTATTTT.

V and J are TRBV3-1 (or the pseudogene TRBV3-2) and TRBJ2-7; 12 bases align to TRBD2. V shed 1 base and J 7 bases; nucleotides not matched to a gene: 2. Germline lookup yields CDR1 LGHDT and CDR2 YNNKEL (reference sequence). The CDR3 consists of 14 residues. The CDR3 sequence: CASSQGLAGVEQYF. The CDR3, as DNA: TGTGCCAGCAGCCAAGGACTAGCGGGAGTAGAGCAGTACTTC.

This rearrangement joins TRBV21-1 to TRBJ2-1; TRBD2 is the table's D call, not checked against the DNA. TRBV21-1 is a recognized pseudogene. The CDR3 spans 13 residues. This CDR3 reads CATGTSGNNEQFF. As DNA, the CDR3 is TGTGCCACCGGCACTAGCGGAAACAATGAGCAGTTCTTC.

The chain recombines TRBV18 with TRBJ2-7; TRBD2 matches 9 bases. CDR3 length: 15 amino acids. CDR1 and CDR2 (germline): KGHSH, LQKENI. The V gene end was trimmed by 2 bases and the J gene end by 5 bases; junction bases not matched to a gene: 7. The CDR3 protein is CASSPTGTSFDEQYF. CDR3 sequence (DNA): TGTGCCAGCTCACCAACTGGGACTAGCTTCGACGAGCAGTACTTC.

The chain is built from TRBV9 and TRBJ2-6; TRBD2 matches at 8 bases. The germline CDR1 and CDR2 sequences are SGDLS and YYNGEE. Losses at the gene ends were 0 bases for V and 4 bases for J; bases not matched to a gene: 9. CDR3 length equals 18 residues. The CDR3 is CASSVGLAGEGGANVLTF. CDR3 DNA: TGTGCCAGCAGCGTAGGGCTAGCGGGTGAGGGAGGGGCCAACGTCCTGACTTTC.

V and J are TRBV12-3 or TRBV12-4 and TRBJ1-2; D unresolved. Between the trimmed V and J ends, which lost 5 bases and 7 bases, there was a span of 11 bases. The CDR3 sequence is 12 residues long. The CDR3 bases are TGTGCCAGCAGTGCAAGGTCTAGTGGCTACACCTTC. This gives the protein CASSARSSGYTF.

CDR3 protein: CASSQVSAVRQRETEAFF. The CDR3 region has the DNA TGTGCCAGCAGCCAAGTCAGTGCCGTGAGACAAAGGGAGACTGAAGCTTTCTTT. The chain recombines TRBV4-2 with TRBJ1-1; D is unclear. V was cut by 1 base and J by 5 bases, with 23 bases left in between. The CDR3 has 18 amino acids. Germline CDR1 reads LGHNA; CDR2 reads YNFKEQ.

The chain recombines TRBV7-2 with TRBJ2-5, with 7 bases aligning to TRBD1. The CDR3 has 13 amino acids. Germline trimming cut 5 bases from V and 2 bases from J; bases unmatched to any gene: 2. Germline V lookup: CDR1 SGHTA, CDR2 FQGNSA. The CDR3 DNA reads TGTGCCAGCAGCGGGGGACAGCAAGAGACCCAGTACTTC. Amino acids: CASSGGQQETQYF.

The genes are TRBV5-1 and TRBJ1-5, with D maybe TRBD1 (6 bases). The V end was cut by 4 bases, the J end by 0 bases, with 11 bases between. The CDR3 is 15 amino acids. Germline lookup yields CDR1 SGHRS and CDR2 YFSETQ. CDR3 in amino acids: CASSPTGSSNQPQHF. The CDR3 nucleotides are TGCGCCAGCAGCCCTACAGGGTCTAGCAATCAGCCCCAGCATTTT.

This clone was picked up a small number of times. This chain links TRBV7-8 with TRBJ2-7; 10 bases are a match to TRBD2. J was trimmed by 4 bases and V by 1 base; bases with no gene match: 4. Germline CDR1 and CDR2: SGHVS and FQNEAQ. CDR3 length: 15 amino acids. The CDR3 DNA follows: TGTGCCAGCAGCTTAGTAGCTAGCGGGAGTTACGAGCAGTACTTC. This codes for CASSLVASGSYEQYF.

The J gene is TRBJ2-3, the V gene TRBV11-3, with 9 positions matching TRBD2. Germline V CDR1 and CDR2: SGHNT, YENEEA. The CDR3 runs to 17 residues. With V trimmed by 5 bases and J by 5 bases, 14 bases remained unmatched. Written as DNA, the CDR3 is TGTGCCAGCAGCCCCGGAACTGCGGGAGGGAGGGGAGATACGCAGTATTTT. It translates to CASSPGTAGGRGDTQYF.

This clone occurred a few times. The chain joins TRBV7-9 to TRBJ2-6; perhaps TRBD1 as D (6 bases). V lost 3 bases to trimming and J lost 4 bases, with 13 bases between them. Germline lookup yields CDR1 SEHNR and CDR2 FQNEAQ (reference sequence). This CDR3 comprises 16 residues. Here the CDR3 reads CASSFRGYTGANVLTF. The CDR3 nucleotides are TGTGCCAGCAGCTTCAGGGGTTACACCGGGGCCAACGTCCTGACTTTC. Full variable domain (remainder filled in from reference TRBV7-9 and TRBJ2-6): DTGVSQNPRHKITKRGQNVTFRCDPISEHNRLYWYRQTLGQGPEFLTYFQNEAQLEKSRLLSDRFSAERPKGSFSTLEIQRTEQGDSAMYLCASSFRGYTGANVLTFGAGSRLTVL.

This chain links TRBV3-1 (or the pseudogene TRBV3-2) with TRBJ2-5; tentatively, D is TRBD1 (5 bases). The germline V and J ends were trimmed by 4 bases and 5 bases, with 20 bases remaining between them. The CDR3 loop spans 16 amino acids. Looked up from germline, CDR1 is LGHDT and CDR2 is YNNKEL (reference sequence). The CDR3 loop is CASSPLPPQGWETQYF. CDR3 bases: TGTGCCAGCAGCCCTCTCCCACCCCAGGGATGGGAGACCCAGTACTTC.

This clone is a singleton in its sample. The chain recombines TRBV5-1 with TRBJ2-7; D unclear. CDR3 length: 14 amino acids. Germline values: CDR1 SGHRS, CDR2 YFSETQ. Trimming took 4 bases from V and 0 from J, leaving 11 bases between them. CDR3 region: CASSPGWSSYEQYF. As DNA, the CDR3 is TGCGCCAGCAGCCCCGGATGGAGCTCCTACGAGCAGTACTTC.

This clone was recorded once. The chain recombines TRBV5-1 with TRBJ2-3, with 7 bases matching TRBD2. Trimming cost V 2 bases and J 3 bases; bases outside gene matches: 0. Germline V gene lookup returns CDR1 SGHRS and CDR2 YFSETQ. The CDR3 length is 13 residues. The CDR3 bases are TGCGCCAGCAGCTTTAGCGGGACAGATACGCAGTATTTT. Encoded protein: CASSFSGTDTQYF.

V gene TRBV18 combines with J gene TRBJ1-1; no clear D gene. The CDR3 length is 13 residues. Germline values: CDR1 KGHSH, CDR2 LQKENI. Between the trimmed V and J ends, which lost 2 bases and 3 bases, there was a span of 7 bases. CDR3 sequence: CASSPSSYTEAFF. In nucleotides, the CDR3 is TGTGCCAGCTCACCATCCAGTTACACTGAAGCTTTCTTT.

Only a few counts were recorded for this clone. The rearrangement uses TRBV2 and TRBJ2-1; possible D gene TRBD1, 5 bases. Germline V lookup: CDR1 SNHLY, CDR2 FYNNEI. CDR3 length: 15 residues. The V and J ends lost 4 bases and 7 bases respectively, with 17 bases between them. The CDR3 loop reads CASSVFGQGGNEQFF. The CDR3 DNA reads TGTGCCAGCAGTGTATTTGGGCAGGGTGGAAATGAGCAGTTCTTC.

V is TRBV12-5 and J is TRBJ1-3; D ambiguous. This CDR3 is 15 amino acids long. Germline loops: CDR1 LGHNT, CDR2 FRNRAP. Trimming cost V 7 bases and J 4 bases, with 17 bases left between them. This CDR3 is CASATPLGGGNTIYF. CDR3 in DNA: TGTGCTAGTGCCACTCCCCTCGGAGGCGGAAACACCATATATTTT. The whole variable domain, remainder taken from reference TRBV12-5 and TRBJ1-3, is DARVTQTPRHKVTEMGQEVTMRCQPILGHNTVFWYRQTMMQGLELLAYFRNRAPLDDSGMPKDRFSAEMPDATLATLKIQPSEPRDSAVYFCASATPLGGGNTIYFGEGSWLTVV.